This T cell receptor beta chain was identified during a study of T cell clusters in autoimmune cytopenias. At the level of the study: A median of about 52,000 TRB reads per sample yielded a median around 2,500 distinct clonotypes. Study conclusions and caveats: TRB repertoire shifts in secondary cytopenia and chronic lymphocytic leukemia mostly reflected lymphoma, not autoimmunity.

TRB rearrangements were amplified by touch-down multiplex PCR with mixed TRB-A/B primers. TCRdb re-called the multiplex PCR reads; every CDR3 protein appears as one record, without DNA. The sample holds roughly 6,300 distinct CDR3 sequences. The CDR3 is 15 amino acids. Measured by frequency, this clonotype is medium-sized (0.01 to 0.1%). Its target is unknown. Each sample's input was roughly 270 ng genomic DNA, 38,000 or so genome equivalents. These same data were also listed under a study on T cell repertoires in aging, cancer and after chemotherapy.

Sequenced input: peripheral blood. The clonotype comes from a human donor in good health. The V gene is TRBV12-3 or TRBV12-4, the J gene TRBJ2-6; TCRdb's D call of TRBD1 is untestable without DNA. CDR3 sequence reads: CASTPRPAGANVLTF.